This T cell receptor (beta chain) was identified during a study of T cell changes during pregnancy in multiple sclerosis. The V gene's germline CDR1 is SGHDN and CDR2 FVKESK. CDR3 length equals 14 residues. Trimming stripped 6 bases from V and 2 bases from J, with 11 bases between. The sample holds one count of this clone. TCRdb keeps only in-frame clones here, not all; method: immunoSEQ multiplex PCR. The table records fewer than 90,000 clones, around 95% of them present only once. V is TRBV14 and J is TRBJ2-1, with D possibly being TRBD1 (6 bases). The TCR sequence derives from a female donor in good health, enrolled as a control in a pregnancy study. Sequencing used peripheral blood, obtained in the third trimester of pregnancy. The CDR3 sequence is CASRQQGTYNEQFF. CDR3 sequence (DNA): TGTGCCAGCAGGCAGCAGGGGACCTACAATGAGCAGTTCTTC.